This T cell receptor beta chain was sequenced for a study of T cells expressing NK-cell markers. TCRdb re-called the 5' RACE reads, yielding one record per CDR3 amino acid sequence without DNA. This sample's clone table lists some 410,000 distinct CDR3 sequences. The germline V gene has CDR1 LNHDA and CDR2 SQIVND (reference sequence). The CDR3 spans 13 residues. The J gene is TRBJ2-1, the V gene TRBV19; the TCRdb D gene call, TRBD1, has no DNA to confirm it. What was sequenced was blood T cells: a sorted CD56 or NKG2C T cell subset, CD4+ or CD8+ T cells, or bulk PBMC T cells (not recorded which). This TCR derives from a woman between 18 and 70 years old in good health. The CDR3 is CASVGGSYNEQFF.